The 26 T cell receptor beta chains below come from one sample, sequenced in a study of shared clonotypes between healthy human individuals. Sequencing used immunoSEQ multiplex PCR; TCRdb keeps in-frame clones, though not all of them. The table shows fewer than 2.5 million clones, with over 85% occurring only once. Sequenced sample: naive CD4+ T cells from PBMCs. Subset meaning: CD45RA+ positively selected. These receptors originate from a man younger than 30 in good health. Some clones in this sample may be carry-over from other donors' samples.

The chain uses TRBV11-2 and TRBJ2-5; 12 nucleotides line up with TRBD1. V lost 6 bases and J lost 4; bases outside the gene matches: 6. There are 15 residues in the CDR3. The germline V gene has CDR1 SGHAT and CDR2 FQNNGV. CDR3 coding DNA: TGTGCCAGCAGACACCGGGACAGGGGGCCAGAGACCCAGTACTTC. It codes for CASRHRDRGPETQYF.

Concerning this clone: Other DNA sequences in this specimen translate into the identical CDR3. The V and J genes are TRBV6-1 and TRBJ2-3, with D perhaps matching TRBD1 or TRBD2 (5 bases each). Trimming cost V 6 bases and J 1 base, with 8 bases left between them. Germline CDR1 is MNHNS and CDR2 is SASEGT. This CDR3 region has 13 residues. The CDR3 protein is CASRQGGTDTQYF. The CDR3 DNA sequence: TGTGCCAGCAGGCAGGGAGGCACAGATACGCAGTATTTT.

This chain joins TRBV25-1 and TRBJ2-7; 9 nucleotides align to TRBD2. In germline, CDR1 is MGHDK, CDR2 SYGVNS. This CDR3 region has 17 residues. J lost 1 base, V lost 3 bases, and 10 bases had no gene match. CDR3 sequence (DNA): TGTGCCAGCAGTGAGACTCGGGCTAGCGGGATTTCCTACGAGCAGTACTTC. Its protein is CASSETRASGISYEQYF.

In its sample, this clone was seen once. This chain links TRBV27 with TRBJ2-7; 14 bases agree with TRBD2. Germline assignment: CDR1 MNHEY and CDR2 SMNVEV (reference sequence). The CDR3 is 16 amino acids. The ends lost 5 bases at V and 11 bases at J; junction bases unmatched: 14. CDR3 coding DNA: TGTGCCAGCAGTCCCCTCCCCCGAGGGACTAGCGGGAGAGAGTACTTC. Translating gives CASSPLPRGTSGREYF.

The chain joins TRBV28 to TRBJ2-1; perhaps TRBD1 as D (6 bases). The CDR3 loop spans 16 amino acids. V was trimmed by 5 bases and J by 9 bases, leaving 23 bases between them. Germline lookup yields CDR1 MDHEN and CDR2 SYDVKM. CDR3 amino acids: CASSDGPRGSLGEQFF. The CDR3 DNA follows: TGTGCCAGCAGTGACGGGCCGAGGGGGTCTCTTGGTGAGCAGTTCTTC.

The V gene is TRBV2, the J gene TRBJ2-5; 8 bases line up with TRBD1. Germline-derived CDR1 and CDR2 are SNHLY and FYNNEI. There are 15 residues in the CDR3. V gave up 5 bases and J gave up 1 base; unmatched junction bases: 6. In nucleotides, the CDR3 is TGTGCCAGCAGTCGGGACAGGTTTATCCAAGAGACCCAGTACTTC. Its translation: CASSRDRFIQETQYF.

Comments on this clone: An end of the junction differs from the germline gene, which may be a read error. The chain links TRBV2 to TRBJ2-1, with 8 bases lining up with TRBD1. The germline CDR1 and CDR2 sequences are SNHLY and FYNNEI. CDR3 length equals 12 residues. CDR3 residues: CASSEDRGGQFF. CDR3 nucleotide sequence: TGTGCCAGCAGCGAAGACAGGGGAGGGCAGTTCTTC. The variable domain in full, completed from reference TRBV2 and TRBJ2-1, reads EPEVTQTPSHQVTQMGQEVILRCVPISNHLYFYWYRQILGQKVEFLVSFYNNEISEKSEIFDDQFSVERPDGSNFTLKIRSTKLEDSAMYFCASSEDRGGQFFGPGTRLTVL.

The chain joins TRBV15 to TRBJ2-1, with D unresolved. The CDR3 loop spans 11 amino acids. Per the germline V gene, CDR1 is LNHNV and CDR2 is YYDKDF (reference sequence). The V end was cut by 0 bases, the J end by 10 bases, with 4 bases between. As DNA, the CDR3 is TGTGCCACCAGCAGAGAGCTAGAGCAGTTCTTC. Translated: CATSRELEQFF.

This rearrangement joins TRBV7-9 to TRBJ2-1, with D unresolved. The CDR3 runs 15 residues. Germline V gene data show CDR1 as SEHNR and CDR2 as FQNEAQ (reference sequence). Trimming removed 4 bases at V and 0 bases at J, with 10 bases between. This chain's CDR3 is CASSSLLGSYNEQFF. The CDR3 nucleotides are TGTGCCAGCAGCTCCCTTCTCGGCTCCTACAATGAGCAGTTCTTC.

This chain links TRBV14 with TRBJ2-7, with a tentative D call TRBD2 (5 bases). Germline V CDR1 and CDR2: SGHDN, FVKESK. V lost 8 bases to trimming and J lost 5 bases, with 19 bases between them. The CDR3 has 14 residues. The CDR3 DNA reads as TGTGCCAGCCTCCCTAAATGGTGGGAGAACGAGCAGTACTTC. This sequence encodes CASLPKWWENEQYF.

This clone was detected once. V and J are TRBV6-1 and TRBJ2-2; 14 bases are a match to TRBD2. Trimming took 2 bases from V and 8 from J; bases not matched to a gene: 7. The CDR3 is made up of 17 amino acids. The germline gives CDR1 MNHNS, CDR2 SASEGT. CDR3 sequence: CASSEKQGLAGGGELFF. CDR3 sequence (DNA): TGTGCCAGCAGTGAAAAACAAGGACTAGCGGGAGGAGGGGAGCTGTTTTTT.

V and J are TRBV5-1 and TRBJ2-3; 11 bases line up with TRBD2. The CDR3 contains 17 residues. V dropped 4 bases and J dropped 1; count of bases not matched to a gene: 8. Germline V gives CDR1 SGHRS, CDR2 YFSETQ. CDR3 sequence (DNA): TGCGCCAGCAGCCTGCTGACTAGCGGGATGGGCACAGATACGCAGTATTTT. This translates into CASSLLTSGMGTDTQYF.

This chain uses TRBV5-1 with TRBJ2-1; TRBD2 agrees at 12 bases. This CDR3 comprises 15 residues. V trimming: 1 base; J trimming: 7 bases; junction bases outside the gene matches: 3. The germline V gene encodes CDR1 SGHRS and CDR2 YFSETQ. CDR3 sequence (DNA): TGCGCCAGCAGCTTGACCGGGACTAGCGGGAATGAGCAGTTCTTC. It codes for CASSLTGTSGNEQFF.

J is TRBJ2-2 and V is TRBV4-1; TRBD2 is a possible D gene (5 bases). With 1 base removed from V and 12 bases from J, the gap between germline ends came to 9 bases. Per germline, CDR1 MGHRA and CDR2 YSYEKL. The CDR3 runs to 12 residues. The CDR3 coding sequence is TGCGCCAGCAGCCAAGCCGGGATGAAGCTGTTTTTT. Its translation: CASSQAGMKLFF.

Here the CDR3 DNA reads TGTGCCAGTAGCGGCGGGAAGGGCCAAACTAATGAAAAACTGTTTTTT. It encodes CASSGGKGQTNEKLFF. The rearrangement joins TRBV19 to TRBJ1-4; D not resolved. This CDR3 comprises 16 residues. Trimming left V 6 bases short and J 1 base short, with 15 bases between. Germline V gives CDR1 LNHDA, CDR2 SQIVND (reference sequence).

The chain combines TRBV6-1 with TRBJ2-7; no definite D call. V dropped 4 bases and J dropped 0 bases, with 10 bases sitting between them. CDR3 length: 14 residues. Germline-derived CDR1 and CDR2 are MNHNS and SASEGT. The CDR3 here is CASSGELSSYEQYF. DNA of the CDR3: TGTGCCAGCAGTGGTGAGTTAAGCTCCTACGAGCAGTACTTC.

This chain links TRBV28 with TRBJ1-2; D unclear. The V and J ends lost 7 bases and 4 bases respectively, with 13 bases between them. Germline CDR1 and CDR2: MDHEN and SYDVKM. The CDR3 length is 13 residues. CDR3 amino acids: CASTRGTAYGYTF. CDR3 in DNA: TGTGCCAGCACCCGGGGAACAGCCTATGGCTACACCTTC.

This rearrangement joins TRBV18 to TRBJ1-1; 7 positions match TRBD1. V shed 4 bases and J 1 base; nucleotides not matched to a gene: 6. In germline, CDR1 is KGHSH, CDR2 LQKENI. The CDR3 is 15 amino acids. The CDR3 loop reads CASSLGGQKNTEAFF. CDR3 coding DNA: TGTGCCAGCTCACTGGGGGGACAGAAGAACACTGAAGCTTTCTTT.

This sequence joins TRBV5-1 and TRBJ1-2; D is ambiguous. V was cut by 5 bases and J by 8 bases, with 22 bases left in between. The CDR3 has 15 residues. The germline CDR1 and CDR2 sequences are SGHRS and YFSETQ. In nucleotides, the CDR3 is TGCGCCAGCAGGAAAGGGAGTGTCCTCCTCGGAGGCTACACCTTC. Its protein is CASRKGSVLLGGYTF.

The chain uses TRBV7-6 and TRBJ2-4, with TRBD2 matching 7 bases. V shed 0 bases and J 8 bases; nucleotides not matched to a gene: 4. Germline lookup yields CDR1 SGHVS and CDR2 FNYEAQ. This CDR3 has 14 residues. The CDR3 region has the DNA TGTGCCAGCAGCTTAGCGGGGACTACAGACATTCAGTACTTC. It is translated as CASSLAGTTDIQYF.

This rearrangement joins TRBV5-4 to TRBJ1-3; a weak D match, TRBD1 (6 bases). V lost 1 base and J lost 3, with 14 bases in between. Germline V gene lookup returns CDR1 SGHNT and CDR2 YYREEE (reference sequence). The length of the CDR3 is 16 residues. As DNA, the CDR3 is TGTGCCAGCAGCTTGTTCTCCAGGGGAAGTGGAAACACCATATATTTT. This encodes CASSLFSRGSGNTIYF.

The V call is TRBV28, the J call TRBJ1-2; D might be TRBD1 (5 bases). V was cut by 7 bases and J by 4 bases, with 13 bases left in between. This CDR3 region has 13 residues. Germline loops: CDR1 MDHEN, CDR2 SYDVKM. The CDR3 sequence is CASTKLGPYGYTF. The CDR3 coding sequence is TGTGCCAGCACTAAATTGGGGCCCTATGGCTACACCTTC.

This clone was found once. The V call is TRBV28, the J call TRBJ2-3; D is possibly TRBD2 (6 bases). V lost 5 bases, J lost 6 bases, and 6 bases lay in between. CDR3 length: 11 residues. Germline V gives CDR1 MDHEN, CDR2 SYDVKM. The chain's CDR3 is CASSGGDTQYF. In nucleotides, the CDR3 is TGTGCCAGCAGTGGGGGGGATACGCAGTATTTT.

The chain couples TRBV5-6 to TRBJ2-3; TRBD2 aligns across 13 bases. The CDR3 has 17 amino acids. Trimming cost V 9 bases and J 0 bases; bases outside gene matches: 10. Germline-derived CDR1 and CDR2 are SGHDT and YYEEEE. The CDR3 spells CATYRTSGSLSTDTQYF. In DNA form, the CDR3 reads TGTGCCACTTACAGGACTAGCGGGAGTCTCAGCACAGATACGCAGTATTTT.

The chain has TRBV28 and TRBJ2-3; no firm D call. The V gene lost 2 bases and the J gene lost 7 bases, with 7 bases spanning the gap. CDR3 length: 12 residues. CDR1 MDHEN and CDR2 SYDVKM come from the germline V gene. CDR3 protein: CASSLHSHTQYF. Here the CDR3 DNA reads TGTGCCAGCAGTTTACATAGCCATACGCAGTATTTT.

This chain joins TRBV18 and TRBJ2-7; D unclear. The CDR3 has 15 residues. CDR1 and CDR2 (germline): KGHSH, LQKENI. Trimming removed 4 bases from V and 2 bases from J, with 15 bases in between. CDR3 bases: TGTGCCAGCTCACAAGGACCCTTGGGGACCTACGAGCAGTACTTC. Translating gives CASSQGPLGTYEQYF.